Listed below are T cell receptor beta chains from one sample, sequenced in a study of blood T cell repertoires in COVID-19. The assay was immunoSEQ multiplex PCR, and TCRdb's table has in-frame clones only and misses some. The table lists about 150,000 clones, about 78% of them singletons. The sequencing input was peripheral blood. The receptors shown here come from a man in his 60s who had recovered from COVID-19. Each CDR3 is given with its conserved first and last residue. The order of the fields is J gene, clone size, D gene, V gene, CDR3 protein, CDR3 DNA. D genes are given only for firm matches. A clone size is listed for some rows: how often the clone was seen (once, few, many), or a class if it is expanded.

>TRBJ2-5|-|-|TRBV30
CAWRPRAQETQYF
TGTGCCTGGAGACCCAGGGCCCAAGAGACCCAGTACTTC
>TRBJ1-5|-|-|TRBV7-2
CASSLNKNQPQHF
TGTGCCAGCAGCCTCAACAAGAATCAGCCCCAGCATTTT
>TRBJ2-7|hyperexpanded|-|TRBV28
CATRDSWDSYEQYF
TGTGCCACTCGGGACTCTTGGGACTCCTACGAGCAGTACTTC
>TRBJ2-5|few|TRBD1|TRBV19
CASSIQGAQETQYF
TGTGCCAGTAGTATACAGGGGGCCCAAGAGACCCAGTACTTC
>TRBJ1-4|-|TRBD1|TRBV5-1
CASRNTGTGDEKLFF
TGCGCCAGCAGGAATACCGGGACAGGCGACGAAAAACTGTTTTTT
>TRBJ1-4|few|TRBD1|TRBV28
CASTPGQGVVNEKLFF
TGTGCCAGCACCCCCGGACAGGGGGTGGTTAATGAAAAACTGTTTTTT
>TRBJ2-1|-|-|TRBV4-3
CASSQFEGTYNEQFF
TGCGCCAGCAGCCAATTCGAGGGCACCTACAATGAGCAGTTCTTC
>TRBJ2-5|once|TRBD1|TRBV18
CASSPGQGVWKTQYF
TGTGCCAGCTCACCGGGACAGGGTGTGTGGAAGACCCAGTACTTC
>TRBJ1-2|-|-|TRBV6-5
CASSSYYGYTF
TGTGCCAGCAGTTCCTACTATGGCTACACCTTC
>TRBJ1-6|-|-|TRBV7-9
CASSLELVLSSPLHF
TGTGCCAGCAGCTTAGAGCTGGTCCTCTCTTCACCCCTCCACTTT
>TRBJ2-5|-|TRBD2|TRBV3-1/TRBV3-2
CASSQDGWTSDQETQYF
TGTGCCAGCAGCCAAGACGGTTGGACTAGCGATCAAGAGACCCAGTACTTC
>TRBJ1-5|-|-|TRBV18
CASSPGGYQPQHF
TGTGCCAGCTCACCAGGAGGGTATCAGCCCCAGCATTTT
>TRBJ2-2|-|TRBD1|TRBV19
CASSVGQGYTGELFF
TGTGCCAGTAGTGTCGGACAGGGCTACACCGGGGAGCTGTTTTTT
>TRBJ1-4|-|-|TRBV11-1
CASRGANEKLFF
TGTGCCAGCAGAGGGGCTAATGAAAAACTGTTTTTT
>TRBJ2-2|-|TRBD2|TRBV7-9
CASSLLAGDGGELFF
TGTGCCAGCAGCTTACTAGCGGGAGACGGCGGGGAGCTGTTTTTT
>TRBJ1-5|few|TRBD1|TRBV6-2/TRBV6-3
CASSWTGGGQPQHF
TGTGCCAGCAGTTGGACAGGGGGCGGCCAGCCCCAGCATTTT
>TRBJ1-1|-|TRBD1|TRBV19
CASRAGTGGTEAFF
TGTGCCAGTAGGGCCGGGACAGGAGGTACTGAAGCTTTCTTT
>TRBJ2-5|-|TRBD2|TRBV7-2
CASSFHTSGGQETQYF
TGTGCCAGCAGCTTCCACACTAGCGGGGGACAAGAGACCCAGTACTTC